The T cell receptor beta chain described here comes from a study of blood T cells in healthy people across ages. The second PCR ran about 6 to 12 cycles with a sample-barcoded 5' primer and J-beta primers. MiXCR, applied by TCRdb to the 5' RACE reads, yields one record per CDR3 protein. The table includes more than 600,000 distinct CDR3 sequences, around 25% detected once. Germline V CDR1 and CDR2: SGHDN, FVKESK. The trim removed 1 base at V and 9 bases at J, leaving 8 bases unmatched. This CDR3 contains 15 residues. These sequences were also reported in another study, on T cells of mothers and their children. That paper states: Overlap measured in related mother-child pairs was slightly, non-significantly higher than in unrelated pairs.

The sample comprised blood. The clonotype originates from a boy younger than 18 in good health. The chain has TRBV14 and TRBJ2-1, with 8 nucleotides matching TRBD1. CDR3 protein: CASSQGRTGPREQFF. In DNA, the CDR3 is TGTGCCAGCAGCCAAGGACGGACAGGGCCCCGTGAGCAGTTCTTC.